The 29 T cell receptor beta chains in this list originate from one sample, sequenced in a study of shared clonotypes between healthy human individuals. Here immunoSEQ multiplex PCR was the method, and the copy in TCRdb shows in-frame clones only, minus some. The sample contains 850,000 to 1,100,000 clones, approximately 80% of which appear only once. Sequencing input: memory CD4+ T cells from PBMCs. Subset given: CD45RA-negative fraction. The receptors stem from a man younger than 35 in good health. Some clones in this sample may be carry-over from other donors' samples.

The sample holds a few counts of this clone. In nucleotides, the CDR3 is TGTGCCAGCATCCGGAATTTCGGCACCGGGGAGCTGTTTTTT. Amino acid sequence: CASIRNFGTGELFF. The chain joins TRBV7-2 to TRBJ2-2; D ambiguous. The CDR3 is 14 amino acids. Germline loops: CDR1 SGHTA, CDR2 FQGNSA. Trimming took 7 bases from V and 4 from J, leaving 13 bases between them.

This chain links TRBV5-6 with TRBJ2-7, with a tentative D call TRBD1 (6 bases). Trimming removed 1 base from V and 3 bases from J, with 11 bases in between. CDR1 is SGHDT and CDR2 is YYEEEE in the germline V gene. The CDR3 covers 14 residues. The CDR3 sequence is CASSLIGGLYEQYF. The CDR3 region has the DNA TGTGCCAGCAGCTTGATTGGGGGCCTCTACGAGCAGTACTTC. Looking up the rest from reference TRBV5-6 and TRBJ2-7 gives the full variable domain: DAGVTQSPTHLIKTRGQQVTLRCSPKSGHDTVSWYQQALGQGPQFIFQYYEEEERQRGNFPDRFSGHQFPNYSSELNVNALLLGDSALYLCASSLIGGLYEQYFGPGTRLTVT.

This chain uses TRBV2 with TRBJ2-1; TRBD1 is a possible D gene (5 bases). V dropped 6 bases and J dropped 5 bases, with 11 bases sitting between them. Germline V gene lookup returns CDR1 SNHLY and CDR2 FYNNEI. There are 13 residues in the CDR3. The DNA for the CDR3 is TGTGCCAGCAGCTCCGAAGGGGACAATGAGCAGTTCTTC. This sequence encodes CASSSEGDNEQFF.

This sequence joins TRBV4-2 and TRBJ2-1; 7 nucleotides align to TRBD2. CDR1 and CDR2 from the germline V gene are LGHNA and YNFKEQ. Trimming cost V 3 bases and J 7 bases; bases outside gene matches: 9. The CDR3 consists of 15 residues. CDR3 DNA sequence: TGTGCCAGCAGCCATAGGGTGGCGGGAGATAATGAGCAGTTCTTC. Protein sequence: CASSHRVAGDNEQFF.

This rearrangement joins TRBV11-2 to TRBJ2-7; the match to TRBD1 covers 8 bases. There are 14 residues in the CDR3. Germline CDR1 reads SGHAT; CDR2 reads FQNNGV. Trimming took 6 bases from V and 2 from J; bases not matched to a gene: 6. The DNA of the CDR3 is TGTGCCAGCAGTCCGGGACAGGTTGCCTACGAGCAGTACTTC. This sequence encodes CASSPGQVAYEQYF.

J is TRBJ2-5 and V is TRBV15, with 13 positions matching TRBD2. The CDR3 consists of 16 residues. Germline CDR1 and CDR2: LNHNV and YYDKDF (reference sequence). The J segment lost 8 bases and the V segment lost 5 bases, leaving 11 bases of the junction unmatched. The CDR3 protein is CATSARTSGGAGTQYF. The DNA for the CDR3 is TGTGCCACCAGCGCCAGGACTAGCGGGGGCGCGGGAACCCAGTACTTC.

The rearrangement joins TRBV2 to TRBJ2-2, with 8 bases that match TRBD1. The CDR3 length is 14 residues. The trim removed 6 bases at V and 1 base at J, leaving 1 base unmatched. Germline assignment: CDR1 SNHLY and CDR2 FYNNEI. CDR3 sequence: CASRDRVNTGELFF. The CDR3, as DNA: TGTGCCAGCAGGGACAGGGTGAACACCGGGGAGCTGTTTTTT.

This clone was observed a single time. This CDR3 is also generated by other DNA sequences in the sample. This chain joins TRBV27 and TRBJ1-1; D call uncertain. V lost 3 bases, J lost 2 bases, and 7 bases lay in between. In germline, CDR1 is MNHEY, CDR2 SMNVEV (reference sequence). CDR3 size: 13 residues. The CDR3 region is CASSLAGNTEAFF. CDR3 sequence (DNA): TGTGCCAGCAGTTTGGCGGGAAACACTGAAGCTTTCTTT.

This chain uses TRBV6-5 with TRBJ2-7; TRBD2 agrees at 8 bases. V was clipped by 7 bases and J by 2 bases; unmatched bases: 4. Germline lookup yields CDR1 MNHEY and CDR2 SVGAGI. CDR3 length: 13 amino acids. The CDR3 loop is CASTKGLAYEQYF. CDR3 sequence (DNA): TGTGCCAGCACCAAGGGACTAGCCTACGAGCAGTACTTC.

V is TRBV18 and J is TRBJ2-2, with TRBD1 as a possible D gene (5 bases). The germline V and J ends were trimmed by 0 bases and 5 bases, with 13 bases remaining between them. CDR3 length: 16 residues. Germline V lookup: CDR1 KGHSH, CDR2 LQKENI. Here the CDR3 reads CASSPPLPQGTGELFF. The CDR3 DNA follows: TGTGCCAGCTCACCACCCCTCCCCCAGGGAACCGGGGAGCTGTTTTTT.

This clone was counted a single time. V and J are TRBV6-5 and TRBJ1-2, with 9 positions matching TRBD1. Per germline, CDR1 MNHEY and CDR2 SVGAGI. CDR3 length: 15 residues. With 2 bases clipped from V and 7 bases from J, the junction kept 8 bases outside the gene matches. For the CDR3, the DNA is TGTGCCAGCAGTTACAGCGGGACAGGGTTGGGTGGCTACACCTTC. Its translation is CASSYSGTGLGGYTF.

DNA of the CDR3: TGTGCCAGCAGTTCACCGGGTAGGCGATCCTACAATGAGCAGTTCTTC. It encodes CASSSPGRRSYNEQFF. The V call is TRBV11-2, the J call TRBJ2-1; D remains unclear. With 6 bases removed from V and 1 base from J, the gap between germline ends came to 16 bases. This CDR3 has 16 amino acids. Germline V lookup: CDR1 SGHAT, CDR2 FQNNGV.

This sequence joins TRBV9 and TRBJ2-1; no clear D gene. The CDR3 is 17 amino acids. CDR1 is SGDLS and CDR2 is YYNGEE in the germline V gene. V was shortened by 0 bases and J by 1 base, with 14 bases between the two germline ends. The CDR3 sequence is CASSVGRGRVSYNEQFF. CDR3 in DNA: TGTGCCAGCAGCGTAGGGAGAGGACGTGTGTCCTACAATGAGCAGTTCTTC.

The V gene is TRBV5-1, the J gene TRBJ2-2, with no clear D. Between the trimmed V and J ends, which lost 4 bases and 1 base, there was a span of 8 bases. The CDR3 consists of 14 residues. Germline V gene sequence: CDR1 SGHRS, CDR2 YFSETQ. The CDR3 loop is CASSPAWNTGELFF. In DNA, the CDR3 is TGCGCCAGCAGCCCCGCTTGGAACACCGGGGAGCTGTTTTTT.

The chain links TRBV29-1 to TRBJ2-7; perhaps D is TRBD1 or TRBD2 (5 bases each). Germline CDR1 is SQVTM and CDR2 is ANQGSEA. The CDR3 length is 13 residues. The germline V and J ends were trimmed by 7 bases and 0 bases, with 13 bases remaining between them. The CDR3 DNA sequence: TGCAGCGCCGGGGCAGGGCCCTCCTACGAGCAGTACTTC. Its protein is CSAGAGPSYEQYF.

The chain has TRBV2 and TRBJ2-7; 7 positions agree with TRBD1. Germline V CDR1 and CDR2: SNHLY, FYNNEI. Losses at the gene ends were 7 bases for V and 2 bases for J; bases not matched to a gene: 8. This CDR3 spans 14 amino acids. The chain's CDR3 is CASKKAGGTYEQYF. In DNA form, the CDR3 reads TGTGCCAGCAAGAAGGCAGGGGGTACCTACGAGCAGTACTTC.

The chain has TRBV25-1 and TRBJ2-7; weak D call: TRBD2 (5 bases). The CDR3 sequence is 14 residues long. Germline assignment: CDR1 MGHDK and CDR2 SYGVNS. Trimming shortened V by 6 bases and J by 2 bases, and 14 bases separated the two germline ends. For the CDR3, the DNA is TGTGCCAGCAGCTTAGAGGGAGCCGCCTACGAGCAGTACTTC. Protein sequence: CASSLEGAAYEQYF.

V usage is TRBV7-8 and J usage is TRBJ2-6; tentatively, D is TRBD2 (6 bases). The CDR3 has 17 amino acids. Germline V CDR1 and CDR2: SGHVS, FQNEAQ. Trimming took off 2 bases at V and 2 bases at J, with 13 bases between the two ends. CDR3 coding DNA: TGTGCCAGCAGCTTAAGGGGAGGTTCGGCTGGGGCCAACGTCCTGACTTTC. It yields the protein CASSLRGGSAGANVLTF. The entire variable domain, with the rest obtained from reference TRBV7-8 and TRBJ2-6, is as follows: GAGVSQSPRYKVAKRGQDVALRCDPISGHVSLFWYQQALGQGPEFLTYFQNEAQLDKSGLPSDRFFAERPEGSVSTLKIQRTQQEDSAVYLCASSLRGGSAGANVLTFGAGSRLTVL.

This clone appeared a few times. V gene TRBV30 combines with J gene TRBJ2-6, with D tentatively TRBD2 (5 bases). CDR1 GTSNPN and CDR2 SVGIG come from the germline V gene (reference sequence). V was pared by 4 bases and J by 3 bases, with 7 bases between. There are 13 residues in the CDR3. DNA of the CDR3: TGTGCCTGGACAGCGGATGGGGCCAACGTCCTGACTTTC. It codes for CAWTADGANVLTF.

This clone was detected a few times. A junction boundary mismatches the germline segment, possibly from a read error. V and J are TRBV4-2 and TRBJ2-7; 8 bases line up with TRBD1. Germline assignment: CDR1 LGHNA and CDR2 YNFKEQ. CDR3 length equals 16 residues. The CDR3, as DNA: TGTGCCAGCAGCCAGCTCCCGGGGACAGGCTCCGACGAGCAGTACTTC. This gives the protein CASSQLPGTGSDEQYF.

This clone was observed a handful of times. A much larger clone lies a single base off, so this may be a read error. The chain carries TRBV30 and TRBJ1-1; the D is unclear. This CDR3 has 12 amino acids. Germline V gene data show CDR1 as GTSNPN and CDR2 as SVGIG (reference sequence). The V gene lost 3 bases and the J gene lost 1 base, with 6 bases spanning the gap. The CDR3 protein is CAWRSGNTEAFF. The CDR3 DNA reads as TGTGCCTGGAGATCAGGGAACACTGAAGCTTTCTTT.

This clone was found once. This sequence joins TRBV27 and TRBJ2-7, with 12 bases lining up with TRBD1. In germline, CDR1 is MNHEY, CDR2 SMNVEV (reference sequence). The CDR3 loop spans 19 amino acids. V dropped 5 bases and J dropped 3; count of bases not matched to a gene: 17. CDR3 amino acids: CASSLRPGTGGPQVYEQYF. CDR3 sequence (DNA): TGTGCCAGCAGTCTACGGCCCGGGACAGGGGGCCCACAGGTCTACGAGCAGTACTTC.

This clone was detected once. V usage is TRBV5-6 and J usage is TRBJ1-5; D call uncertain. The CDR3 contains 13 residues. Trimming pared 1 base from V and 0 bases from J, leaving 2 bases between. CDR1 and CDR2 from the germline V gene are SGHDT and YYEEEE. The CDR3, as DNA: TGTGCCAGCAGCTTGTTTAGCAATCAGCCCCAGCATTTT. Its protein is CASSLFSNQPQHF.

The CDR3 nucleotides are TGTGCCAGTAGCGTCCTCGGAGGGGGGCACGAGCAGTACTTC. Protein sequence: CASSVLGGGHEQYF. This rearrangement joins TRBV19 to TRBJ2-7; D may match TRBD1 or TRBD2 (6 bases each). Germline V gene lookup returns CDR1 LNHDA and CDR2 SQIVND (reference sequence). CDR3 length: 14 residues. The V gene lost 6 bases and the J gene lost 5 bases, with 17 bases spanning the gap.

For the CDR3, the DNA is TGCAGCGACATAACAACTACTAGCGGATACAATGAGCAGTTCTTC. The encoded protein is CSDITTTSGYNEQFF. The rearrangement uses TRBV29-1 and TRBJ2-1; 8 bases map to TRBD2. Germline V gene sequence: CDR1 SQVTM, CDR2 ANQGSEA. V was clipped by 7 bases and J by 4 bases; unmatched bases: 12. The CDR3 sequence is 15 residues long.

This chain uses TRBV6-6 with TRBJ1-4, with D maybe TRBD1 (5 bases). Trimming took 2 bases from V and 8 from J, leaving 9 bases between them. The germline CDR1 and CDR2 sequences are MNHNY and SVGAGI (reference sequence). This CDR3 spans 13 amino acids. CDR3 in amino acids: CASSYPGWEKLFF. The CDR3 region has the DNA TGTGCCAGCAGTTACCCAGGGTGGGAAAAACTGTTTTTT.

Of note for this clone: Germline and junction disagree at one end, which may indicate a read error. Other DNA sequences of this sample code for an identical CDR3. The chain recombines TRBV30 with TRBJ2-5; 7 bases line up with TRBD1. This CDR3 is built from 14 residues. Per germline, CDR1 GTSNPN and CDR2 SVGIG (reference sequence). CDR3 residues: CAWNTGVGSETQYF. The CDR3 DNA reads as TGTGCCTGGAACACAGGGGTGGGGTCCGAGACACAGTACTTC.

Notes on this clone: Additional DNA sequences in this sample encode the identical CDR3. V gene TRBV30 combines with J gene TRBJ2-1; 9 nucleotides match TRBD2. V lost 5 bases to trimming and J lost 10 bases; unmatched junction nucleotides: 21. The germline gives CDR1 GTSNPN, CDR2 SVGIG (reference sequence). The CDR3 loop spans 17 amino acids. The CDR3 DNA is TGTGCCTGGCGGGGTGTCTTAGCGGGAGCTGGGAGGGGGGAGCAGTTCTTC. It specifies CAWRGVLAGAGRGEQFF. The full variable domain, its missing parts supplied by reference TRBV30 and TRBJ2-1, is SQTIHQWPATLVQPVGSPLSLECTVEGTSNPNLYWYRQAAGRGLQLLFYSVGIGQISSEVPQNLSASRPQDRQFILSSKKLLLSDSGFYLCAWRGVLAGAGRGEQFFGPGTRLTVL.

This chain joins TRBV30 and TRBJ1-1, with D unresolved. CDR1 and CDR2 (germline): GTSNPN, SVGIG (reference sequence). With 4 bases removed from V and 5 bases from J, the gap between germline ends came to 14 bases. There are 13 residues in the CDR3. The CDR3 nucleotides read TGTGCCTGGATCGGCAGTAGGGCGACTGAAGCTTTCTTT. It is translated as CAWIGSRATEAFF.